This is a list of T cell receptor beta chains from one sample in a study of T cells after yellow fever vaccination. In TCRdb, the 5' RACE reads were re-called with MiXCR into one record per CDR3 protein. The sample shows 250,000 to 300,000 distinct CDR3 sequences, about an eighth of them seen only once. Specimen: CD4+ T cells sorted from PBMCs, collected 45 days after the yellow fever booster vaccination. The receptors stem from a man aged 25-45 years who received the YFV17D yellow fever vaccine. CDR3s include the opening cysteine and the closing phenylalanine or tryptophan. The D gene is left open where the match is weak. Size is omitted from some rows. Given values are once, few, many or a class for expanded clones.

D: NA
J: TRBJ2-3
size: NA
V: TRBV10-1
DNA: TGCGCCACTTCGGCAAGAGTGAGCGAGGATACGCAGTATTTT
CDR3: CATSARVSEDTQYF

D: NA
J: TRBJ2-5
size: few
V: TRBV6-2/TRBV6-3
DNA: TGTGCCACCCGCGGGGGCGGAGAGACCCAGTACTTC
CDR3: CATRGGGETQYF

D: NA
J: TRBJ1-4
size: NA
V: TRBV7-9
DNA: TGTGCCAGCAGCTTACAGGGCCCTAATGAAAAACTGTTTTTT
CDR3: CASSLQGPNEKLFF

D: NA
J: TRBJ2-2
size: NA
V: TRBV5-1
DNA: TGCGCCAGCAGCTTGAATGTGGTTAACACCGGGGAGCTGTTTTTT
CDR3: CASSLNVVNTGELFF

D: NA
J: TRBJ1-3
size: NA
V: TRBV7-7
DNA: TGTGCTAGCAGCCCGACACCCGACTCTGGAAACACCATATATTTT
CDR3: CASSPTPDSGNTIYF

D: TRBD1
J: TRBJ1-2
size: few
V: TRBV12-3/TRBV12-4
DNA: TGTGCCAGCAGTCCGGGGACAGGATCGGGGGGCTACACCTTC
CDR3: CASSPGTGSGGYTF

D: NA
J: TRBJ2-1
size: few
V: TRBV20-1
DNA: TGCAGTGCCAGGCGAGACAATGAGCAGTTCTTC
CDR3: CSARRDNEQFF

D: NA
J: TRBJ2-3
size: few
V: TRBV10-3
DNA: TGTGCCATCAGAGAAGGGACTAGCACAGATACGCAGTATTTT
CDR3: CAIREGTSTDTQYF

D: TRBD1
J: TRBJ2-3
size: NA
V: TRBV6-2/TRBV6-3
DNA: TGTGCCAGCAGCTCCGGACAGGGGTCCACAGATACGCAGTATTTT
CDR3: CASSSGQGSTDTQYF

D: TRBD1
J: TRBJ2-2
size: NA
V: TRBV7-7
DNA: TGTGCCAGCAGCATGGGACAGGGCGTCGGGGAGCTGTTTTTT
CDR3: CASSMGQGVGELFF

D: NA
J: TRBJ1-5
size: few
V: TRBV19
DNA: TGTGCCAGTAGGTTCCAGGGGCGACTCGGGGAGCCCCAGCATTTT
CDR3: CASRFQGRLGEPQHF

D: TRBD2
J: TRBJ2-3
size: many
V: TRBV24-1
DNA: TGTGCCACCAGTGATTCTACTAGCGGGAGACCAGATACGCAGTATTTT
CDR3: CATSDSTSGRPDTQYF

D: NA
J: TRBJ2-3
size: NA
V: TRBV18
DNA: TGTGCCAGCTCACCCCAGGGCGCAAACACAGATACGCAGTATTTT
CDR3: CASSPQGANTDTQYF

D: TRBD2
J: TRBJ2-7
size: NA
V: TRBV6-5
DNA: TGTGCCAGCAATACTCTCGGGACTAGCGGACCTTACGAGCAGTACTTC
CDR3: CASNTLGTSGPYEQYF

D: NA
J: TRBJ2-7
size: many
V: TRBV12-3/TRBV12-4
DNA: TGTGCCAGCAGTTTAGACGGAGGCCCCGACGAGCAGTACTTC
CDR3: CASSLDGGPDEQYF

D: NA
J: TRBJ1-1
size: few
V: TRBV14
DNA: TGTGCCAGCAGCTCCTTTCGACAGACCAACACTGAAGCTTTCTTT
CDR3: CASSSFRQTNTEAFF

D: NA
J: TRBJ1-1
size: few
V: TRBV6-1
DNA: TGTGCCAGCAGAACGACAGCGAACATGAACACTGAAGCTTTCTTT
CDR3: CASRTTANMNTEAFF

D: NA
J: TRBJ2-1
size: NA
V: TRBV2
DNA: TGTGCCTGCAATGGGGGCGGGAGCCGCTTGGGTTCCTACAATGAGCAGTTCTTC
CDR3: CACNGGGSRLGSYNEQFF

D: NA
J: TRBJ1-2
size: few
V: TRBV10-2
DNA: TGCGCCAGCAGTGAGTTAGGACACCGCTCCTGGGGCTACACCTTC
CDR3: CASSELGHRSWGYTF

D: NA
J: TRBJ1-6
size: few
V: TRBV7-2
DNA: TGTGCCAGCAGCTTAGCCGGGATCTCCTATAATTCACCCCTCCACTTT
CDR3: CASSLAGISYNSPLHF

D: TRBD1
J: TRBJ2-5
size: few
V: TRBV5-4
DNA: TGTGCCAGCAGCGGGGGACAGGTTCAGGAGACCCAGTACTTC
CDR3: CASSGGQVQETQYF

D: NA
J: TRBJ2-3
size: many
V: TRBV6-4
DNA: TGTGCCAGCAGCGTACAGGAGAGTAGCACAGATACGCAGTATTTT
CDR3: CASSVQESSTDTQYF

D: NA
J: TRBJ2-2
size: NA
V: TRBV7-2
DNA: TGTGCCAGCAGTCGCCGGGACACCGGGGAGCTGTTTTTT
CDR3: CASSRRDTGELFF

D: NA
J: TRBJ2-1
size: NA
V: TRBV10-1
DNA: TGCGCCACCTCCGGGACAATGTACGGTGAGCAGTTCTTC
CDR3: CATSGTMYGEQFF

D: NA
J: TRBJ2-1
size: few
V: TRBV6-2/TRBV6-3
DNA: TGTGCCAGCAGTTACTTTAGACATGAGCAGTTCTTC
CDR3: CASSYFRHEQFF

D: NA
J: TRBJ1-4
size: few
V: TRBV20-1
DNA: TGCAGTGCGCCGGACGGAAGTAAACTGTTTTTT
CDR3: CSAPDGSKLFF

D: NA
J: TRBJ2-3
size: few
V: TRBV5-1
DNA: TGCGCCAGCAGCCAAGCTGGCTCAGATACGCAGTATTTT
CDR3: CASSQAGSDTQYF

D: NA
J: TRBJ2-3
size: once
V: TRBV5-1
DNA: TGCGCCAGCAGCTTGGCCATAGATACGCAGTATTTT
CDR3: CASSLAIDTQYF

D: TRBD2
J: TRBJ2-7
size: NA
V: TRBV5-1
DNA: TGCGCCAGCAGCCGGGGACTAGCGGGCTACGAGCAGTACTTC
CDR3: CASSRGLAGYEQYF

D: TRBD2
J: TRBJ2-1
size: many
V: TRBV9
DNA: TGTGCCAGCAGCGTAGTGGCGGGAGGGAGTAATGAGCAGTTCTTC
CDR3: CASSVVAGGSNEQFF

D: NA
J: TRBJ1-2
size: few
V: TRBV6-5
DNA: TGTGCCAGCAGTTACGGTGGGGGTATTAGCTACACCTTC
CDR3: CASSYGGGISYTF

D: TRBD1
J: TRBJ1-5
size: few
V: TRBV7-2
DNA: TGTGCCAGCAGCTTAGGGACAGGGGCTCAGCCCCAGCATTTT
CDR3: CASSLGTGAQPQHF

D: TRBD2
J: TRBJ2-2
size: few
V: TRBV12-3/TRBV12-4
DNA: TGTGCCAGCAGTTTAGAGTTTAGCGGGGTCGGGGAGCTGTTTTTT
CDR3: CASSLEFSGVGELFF